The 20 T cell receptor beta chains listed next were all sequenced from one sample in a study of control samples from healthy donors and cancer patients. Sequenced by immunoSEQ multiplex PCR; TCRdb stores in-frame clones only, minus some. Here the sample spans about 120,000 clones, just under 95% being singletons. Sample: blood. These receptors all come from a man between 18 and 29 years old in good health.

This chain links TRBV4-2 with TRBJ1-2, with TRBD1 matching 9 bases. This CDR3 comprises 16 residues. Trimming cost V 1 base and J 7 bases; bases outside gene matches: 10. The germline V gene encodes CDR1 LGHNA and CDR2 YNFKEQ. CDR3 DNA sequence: TGTGCCAGCAGCCAAGCCCCCGGGACAGGGACCTTTGGCTACACCTTC. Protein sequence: CASSQAPGTGTFGYTF.

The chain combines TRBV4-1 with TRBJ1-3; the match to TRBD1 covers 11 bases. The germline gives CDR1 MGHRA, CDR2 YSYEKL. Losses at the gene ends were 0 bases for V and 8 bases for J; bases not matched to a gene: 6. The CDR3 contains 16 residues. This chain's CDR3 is CASSQDRTGGWDTIYF. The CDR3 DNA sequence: TGCGCCAGCAGCCAAGATAGGACAGGGGGCTGGGACACCATATATTTT.

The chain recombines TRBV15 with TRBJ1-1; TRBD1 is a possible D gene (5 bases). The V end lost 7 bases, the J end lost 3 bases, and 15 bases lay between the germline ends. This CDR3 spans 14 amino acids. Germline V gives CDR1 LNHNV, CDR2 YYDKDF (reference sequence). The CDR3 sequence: CATIKREGDTEAFF. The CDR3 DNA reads TGTGCCACCATTAAAAGGGAAGGGGACACTGAAGCTTTCTTT.

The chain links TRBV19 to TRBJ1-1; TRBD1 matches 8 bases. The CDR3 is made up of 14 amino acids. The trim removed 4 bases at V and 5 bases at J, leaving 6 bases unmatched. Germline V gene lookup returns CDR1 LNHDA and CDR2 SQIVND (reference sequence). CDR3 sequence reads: CASSTGQGWTEAFF. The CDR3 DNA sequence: TGTGCCAGTAGTACCGGACAGGGATGGACTGAAGCTTTCTTT.

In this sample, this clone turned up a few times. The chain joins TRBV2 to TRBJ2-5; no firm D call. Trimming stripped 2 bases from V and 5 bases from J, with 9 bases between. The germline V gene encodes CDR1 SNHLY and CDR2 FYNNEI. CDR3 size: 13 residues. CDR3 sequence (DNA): TGTGCCAGCAGTGAAAGGAGTATGGAGACCCAGTACTTC. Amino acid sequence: CASSERSMETQYF.

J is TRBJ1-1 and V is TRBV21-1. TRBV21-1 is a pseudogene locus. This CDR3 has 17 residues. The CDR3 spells CASSKKDGEEGNTEAFF. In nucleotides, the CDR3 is TGTGCCAGCAGCAAAAAAGACGGGGAAGAGGGGAACACTGAAGCTTTCTTT.

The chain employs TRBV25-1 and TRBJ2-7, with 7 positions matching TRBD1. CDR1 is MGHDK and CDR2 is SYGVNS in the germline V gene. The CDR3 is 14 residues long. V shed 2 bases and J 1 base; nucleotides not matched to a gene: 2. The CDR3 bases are TGTGCCAGCAGTGAACAGGGGGTTTCCTACGAGCAGTACTTC. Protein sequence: CASSEQGVSYEQYF.

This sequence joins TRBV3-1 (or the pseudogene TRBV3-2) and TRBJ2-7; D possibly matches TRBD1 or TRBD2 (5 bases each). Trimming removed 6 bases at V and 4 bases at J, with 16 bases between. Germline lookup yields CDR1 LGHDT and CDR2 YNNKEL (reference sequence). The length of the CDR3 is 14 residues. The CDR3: CASSLMGPPYEQYF. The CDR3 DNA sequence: TGTGCCAGCAGTCTCATGGGACCCCCTTACGAGCAGTACTTC.

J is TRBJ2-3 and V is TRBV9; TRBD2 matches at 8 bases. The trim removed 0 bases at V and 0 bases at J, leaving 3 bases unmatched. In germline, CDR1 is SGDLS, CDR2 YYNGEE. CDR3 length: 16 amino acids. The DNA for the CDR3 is TGTGCCAGCAGCGTAGGGGTAGCGGGGAGCACAGATACGCAGTATTTT. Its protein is CASSVGVAGSTDTQYF. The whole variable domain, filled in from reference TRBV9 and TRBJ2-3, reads DSGVTQTPKHLITATGQRVTLRCSPRSGDLSVYWYQQSLDQGLQFLIQYYNGEERAKGNILERFSAQQFPDLHSELNLSSLELGDSALYFCASSVGVAGSTDTQYFGPGTRLTVL.

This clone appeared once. The CDR3: CSAGTDYGYTF. The CDR3 DNA follows: TGCAGTGCAGGGACCGACTATGGCTACACCTTC. The chain links TRBV20-1 to TRBJ1-2; tentative D call: TRBD1 (5 bases). This CDR3 region has 11 residues. Germline CDR1 is DFQATT and CDR2 is SNEGSKA (reference sequence). V shed 6 bases and J shed 3 bases, with 8 bases lying between them.

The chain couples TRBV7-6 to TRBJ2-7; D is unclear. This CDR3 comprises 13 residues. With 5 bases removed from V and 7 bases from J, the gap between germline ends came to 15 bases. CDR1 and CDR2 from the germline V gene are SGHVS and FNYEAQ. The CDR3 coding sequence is TGTGCCAGCAGCCTAAGCACTCAGGAGGAGCAGTACTTC. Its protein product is CASSLSTQEEQYF.

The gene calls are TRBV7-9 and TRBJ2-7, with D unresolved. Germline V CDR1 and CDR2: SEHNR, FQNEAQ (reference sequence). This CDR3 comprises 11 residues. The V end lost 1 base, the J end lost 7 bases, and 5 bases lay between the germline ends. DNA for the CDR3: TGTGCCAGCAGCTTAGGGGCAGAGCAGTACTTC. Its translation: CASSLGAEQYF.

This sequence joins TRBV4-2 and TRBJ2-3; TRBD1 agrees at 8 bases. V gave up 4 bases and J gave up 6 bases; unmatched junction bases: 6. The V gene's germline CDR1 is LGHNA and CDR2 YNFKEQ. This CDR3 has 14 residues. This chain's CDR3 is CASSPRQGWDTQYF. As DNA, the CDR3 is TGTGCCAGCAGCCCCAGACAGGGGTGGGATACGCAGTATTTT.

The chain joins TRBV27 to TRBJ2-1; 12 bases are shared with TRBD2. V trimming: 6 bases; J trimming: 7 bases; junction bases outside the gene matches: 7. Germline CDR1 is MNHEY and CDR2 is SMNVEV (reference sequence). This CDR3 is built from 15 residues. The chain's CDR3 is CASSFLAGGPNEQFF. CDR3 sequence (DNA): TGTGCCAGCAGCTTTCTAGCGGGGGGGCCGAATGAGCAGTTCTTC.

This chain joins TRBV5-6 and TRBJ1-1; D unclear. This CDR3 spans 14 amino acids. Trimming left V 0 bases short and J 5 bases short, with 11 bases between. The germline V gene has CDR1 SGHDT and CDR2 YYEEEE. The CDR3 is CASSLAETGTEAFF. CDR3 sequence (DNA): TGTGCCAGCAGCTTGGCAGAAACGGGGACTGAAGCTTTCTTT. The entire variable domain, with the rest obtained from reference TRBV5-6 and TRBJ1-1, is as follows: DAGVTQSPTHLIKTRGQQVTLRCSPKSGHDTVSWYQQALGQGPQFIFQYYEEEERQRGNFPDRFSGHQFPNYSSELNVNALLLGDSALYLCASSLAETGTEAFFGQGTRLTVV.

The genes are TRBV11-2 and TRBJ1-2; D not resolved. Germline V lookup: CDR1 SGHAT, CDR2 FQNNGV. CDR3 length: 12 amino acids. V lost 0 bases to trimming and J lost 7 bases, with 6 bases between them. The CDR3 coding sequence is TGTGCCAGCAGCTTAGAAAGGGCTGGCTACACCTTC. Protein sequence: CASSLERAGYTF.

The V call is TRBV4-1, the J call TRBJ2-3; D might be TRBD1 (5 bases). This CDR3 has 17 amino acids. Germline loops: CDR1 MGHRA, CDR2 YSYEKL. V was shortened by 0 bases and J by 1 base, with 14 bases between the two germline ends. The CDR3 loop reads CASSQDVREGGTDTQYF. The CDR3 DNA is TGCGCCAGCAGCCAAGACGTCAGGGAAGGGGGCACAGATACGCAGTATTTT.

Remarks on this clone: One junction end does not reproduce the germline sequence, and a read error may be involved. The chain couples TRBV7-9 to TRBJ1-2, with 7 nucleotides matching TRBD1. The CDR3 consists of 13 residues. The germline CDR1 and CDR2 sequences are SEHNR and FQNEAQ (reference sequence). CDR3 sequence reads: CASSLATGRVPMF. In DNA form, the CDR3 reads TGTGCCAGCAGCTTAGCGACAGGGCGAGTTCCAATGTTC.

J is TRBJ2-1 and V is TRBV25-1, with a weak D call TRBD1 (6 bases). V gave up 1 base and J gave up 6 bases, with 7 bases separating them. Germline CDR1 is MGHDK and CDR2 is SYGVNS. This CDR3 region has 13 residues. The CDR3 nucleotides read TGTGCCAGCAGTGAATCCAGGGGCAATGAGCAGTTCTTC. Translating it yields CASSESRGNEQFF.

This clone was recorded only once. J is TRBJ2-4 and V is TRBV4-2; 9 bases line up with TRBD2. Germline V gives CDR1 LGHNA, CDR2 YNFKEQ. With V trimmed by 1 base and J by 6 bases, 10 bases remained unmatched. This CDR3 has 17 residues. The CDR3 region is CASSQVSGGRGGNIQYF. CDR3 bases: TGTGCCAGCAGCCAAGTCTCTGGCGGGAGGGGGGGAAACATTCAGTACTTC.